Reported below is one T cell receptor (beta chain). Its specificity is unknown. CDR3 length: 12 residues. CDR1 and CDR2 (germline): DFQATT, SNEGSKA (reference sequence). The V gene lost 3 bases and the J gene lost 2 bases, with 5 bases spanning the gap. As for treatment: roughly 11-day PBMC culture with coronavirus spike peptide pools or control peptides (ViraFEST assay). Investigators obtained the unexposed donor's CD4+ T cells before the COVID-19 pandemic (2011-2018). Researchers used the Oncomine TCR Beta short-read assay to sequence DNA from cultured CD4+ T cells. TCRdb re-called the PCR reads through MiXCR, storing one row per CDR3 protein. The sample holds under 9,000 distinct CDR3 sequences, about 71% seen once. This specimen belongs to a study of vaccination and CD4 T cells after COVID-19. Study at large: A median of 72 days (range 14 to 241) separated dose two from the taking of post-vaccine samples.

J is TRBJ1-5 and V is TRBV20-1; D is uncertain. Sequencing input: CD4+ T cells from blood, cultured in vitro. The sequence was obtained from a human donor in good health. CDR3 loop: CSARRGNQPQHF. The CDR3 coding sequence is TGCAGTGCTAGGCGGGGCAATCAGCCCCAGCATTTT.